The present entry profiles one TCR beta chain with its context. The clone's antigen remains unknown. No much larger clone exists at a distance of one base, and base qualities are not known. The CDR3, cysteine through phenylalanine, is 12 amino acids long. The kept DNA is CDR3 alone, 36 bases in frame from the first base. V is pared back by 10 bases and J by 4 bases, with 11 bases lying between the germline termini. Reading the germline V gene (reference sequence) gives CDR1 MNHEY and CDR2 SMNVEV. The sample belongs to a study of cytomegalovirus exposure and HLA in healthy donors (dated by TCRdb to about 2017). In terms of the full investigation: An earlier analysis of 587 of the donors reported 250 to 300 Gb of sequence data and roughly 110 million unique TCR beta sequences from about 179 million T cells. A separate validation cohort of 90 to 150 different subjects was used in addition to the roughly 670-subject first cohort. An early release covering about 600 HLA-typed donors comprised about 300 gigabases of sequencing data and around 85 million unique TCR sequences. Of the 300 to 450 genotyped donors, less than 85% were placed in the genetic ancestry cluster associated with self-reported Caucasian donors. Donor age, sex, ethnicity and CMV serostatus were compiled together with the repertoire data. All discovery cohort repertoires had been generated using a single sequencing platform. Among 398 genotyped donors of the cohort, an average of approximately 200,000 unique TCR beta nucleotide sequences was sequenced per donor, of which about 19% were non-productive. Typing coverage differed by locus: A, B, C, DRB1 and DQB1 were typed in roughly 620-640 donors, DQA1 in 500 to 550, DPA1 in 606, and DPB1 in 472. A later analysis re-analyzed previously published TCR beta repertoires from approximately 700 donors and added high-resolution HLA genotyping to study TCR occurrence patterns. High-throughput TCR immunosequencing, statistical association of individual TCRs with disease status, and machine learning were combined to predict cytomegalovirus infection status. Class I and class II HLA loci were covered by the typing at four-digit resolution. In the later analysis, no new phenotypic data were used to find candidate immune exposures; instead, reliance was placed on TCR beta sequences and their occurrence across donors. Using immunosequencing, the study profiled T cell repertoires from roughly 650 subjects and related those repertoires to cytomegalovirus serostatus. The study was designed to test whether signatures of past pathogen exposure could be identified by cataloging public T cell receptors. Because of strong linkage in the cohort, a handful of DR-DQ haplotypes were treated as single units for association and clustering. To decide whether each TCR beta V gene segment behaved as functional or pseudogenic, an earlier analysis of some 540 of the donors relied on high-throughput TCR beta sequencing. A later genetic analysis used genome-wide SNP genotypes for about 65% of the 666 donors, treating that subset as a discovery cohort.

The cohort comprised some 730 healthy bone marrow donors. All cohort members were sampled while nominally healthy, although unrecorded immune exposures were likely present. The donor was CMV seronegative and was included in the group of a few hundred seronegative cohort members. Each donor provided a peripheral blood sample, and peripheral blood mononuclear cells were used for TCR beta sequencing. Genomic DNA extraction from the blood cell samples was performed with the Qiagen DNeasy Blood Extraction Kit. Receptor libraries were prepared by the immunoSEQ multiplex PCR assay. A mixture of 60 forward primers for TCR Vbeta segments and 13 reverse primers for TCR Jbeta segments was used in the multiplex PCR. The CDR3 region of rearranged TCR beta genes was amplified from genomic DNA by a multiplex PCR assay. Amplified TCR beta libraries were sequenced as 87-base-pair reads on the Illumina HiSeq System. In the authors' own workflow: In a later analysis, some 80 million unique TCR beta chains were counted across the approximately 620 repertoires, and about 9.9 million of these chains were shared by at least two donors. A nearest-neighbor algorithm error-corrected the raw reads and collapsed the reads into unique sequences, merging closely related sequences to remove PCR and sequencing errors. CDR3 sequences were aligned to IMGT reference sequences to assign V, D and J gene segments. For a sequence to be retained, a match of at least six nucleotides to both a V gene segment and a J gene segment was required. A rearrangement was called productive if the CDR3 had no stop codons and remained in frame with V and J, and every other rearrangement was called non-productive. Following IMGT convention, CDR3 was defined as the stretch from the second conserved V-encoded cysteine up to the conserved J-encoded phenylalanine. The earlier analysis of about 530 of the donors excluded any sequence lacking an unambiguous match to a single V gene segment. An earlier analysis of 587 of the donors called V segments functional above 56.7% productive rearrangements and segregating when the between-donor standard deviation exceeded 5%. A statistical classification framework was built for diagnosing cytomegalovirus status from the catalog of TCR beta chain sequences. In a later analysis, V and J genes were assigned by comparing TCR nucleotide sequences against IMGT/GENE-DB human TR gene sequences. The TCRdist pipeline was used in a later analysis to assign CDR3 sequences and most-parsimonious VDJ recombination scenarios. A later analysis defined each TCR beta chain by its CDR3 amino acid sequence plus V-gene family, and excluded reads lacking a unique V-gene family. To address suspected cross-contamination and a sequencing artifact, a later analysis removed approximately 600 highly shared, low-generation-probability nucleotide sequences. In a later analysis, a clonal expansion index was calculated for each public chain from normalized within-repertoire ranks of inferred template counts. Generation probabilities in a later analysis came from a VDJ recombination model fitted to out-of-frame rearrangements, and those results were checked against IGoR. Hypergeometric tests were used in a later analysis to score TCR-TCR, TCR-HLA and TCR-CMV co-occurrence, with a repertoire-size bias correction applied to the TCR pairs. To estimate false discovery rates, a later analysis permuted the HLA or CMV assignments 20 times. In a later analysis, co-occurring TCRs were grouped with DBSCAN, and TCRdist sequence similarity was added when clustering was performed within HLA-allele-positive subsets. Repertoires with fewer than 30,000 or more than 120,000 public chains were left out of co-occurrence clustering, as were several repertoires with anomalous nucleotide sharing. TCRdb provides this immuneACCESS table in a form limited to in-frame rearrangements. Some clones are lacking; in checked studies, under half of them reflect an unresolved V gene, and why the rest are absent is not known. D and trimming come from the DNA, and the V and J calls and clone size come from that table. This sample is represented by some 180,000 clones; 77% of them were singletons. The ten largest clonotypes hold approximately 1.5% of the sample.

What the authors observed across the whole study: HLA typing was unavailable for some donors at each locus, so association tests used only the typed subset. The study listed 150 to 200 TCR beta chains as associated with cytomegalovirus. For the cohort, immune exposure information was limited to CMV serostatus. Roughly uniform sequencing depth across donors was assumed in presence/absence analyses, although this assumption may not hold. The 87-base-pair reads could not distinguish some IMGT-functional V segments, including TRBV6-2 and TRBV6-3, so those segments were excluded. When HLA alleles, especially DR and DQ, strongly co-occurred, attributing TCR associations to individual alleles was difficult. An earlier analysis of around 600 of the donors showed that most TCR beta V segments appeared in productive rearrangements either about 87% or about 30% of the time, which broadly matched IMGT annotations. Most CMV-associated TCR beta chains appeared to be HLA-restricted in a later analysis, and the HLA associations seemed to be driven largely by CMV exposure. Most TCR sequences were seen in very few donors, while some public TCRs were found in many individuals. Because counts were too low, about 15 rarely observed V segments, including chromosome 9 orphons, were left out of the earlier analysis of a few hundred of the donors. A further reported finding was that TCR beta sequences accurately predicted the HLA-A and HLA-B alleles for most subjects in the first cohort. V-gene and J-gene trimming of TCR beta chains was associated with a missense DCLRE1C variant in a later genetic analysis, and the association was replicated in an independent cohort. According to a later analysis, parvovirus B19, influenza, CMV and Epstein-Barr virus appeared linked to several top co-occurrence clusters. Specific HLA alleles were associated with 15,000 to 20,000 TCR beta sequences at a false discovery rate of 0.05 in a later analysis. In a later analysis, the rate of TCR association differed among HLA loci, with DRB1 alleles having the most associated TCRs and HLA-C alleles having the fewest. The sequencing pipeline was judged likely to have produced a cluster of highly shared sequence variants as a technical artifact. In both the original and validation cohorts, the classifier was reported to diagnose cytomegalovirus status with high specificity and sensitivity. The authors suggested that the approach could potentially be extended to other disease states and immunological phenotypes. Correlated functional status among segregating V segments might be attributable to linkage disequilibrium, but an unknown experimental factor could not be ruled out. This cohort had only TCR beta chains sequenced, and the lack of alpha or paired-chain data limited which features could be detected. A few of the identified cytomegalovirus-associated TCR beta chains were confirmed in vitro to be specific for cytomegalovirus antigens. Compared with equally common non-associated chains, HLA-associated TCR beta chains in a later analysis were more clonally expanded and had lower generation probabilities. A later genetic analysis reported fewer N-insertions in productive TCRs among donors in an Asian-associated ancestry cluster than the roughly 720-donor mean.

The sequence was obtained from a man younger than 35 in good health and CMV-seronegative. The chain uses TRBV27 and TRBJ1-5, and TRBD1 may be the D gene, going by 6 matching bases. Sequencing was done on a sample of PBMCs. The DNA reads TGTGCCACCGGTACAGGGAATCAGCCCCAGCATTTT. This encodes CATGTGNQPQHF.